Here is one T cell receptor (beta chain) with its context. Its antigen is currently unknown. There are 18 residues in the CDR3. Clones were read by immunoSEQ multiplex PCR, and TCRdb kept only the in-frame ones, dropping some. The data contain tens of thousands of clones, 71% of them singletons. Each patient relapsed following autologous stem cell transplantation, and prior brentuximab vedotin exposure differed. This sample was taken from a study of PD-1 blockade in classical Hodgkin lymphoma. Overall study findings and caveats: TCR diversity rose significantly by C4D1 in CD4+ but not CD8+ cells. Baseline diversity in complete responders resembled that of newly diagnosed patients.

The TCR comes from a human donor with classical Hodgkin lymphoma. The source was peripheral blood mononuclear cells (PBMCs), collected before the second cycle of nivolumab. J is TRBJ1-2 and V is TRBV21-1; the DNA was not compared with TRBD1, the D call given in the table. TRBV21-1 is deemed a pseudogene. The CDR3: CASSTRAKTKGELDGYTF. In DNA form, the CDR3 reads TGTGCCAGCAGCACTCGAGCAAAGACAAAGGGGGAGTTGGATGGCTACACCTTC.